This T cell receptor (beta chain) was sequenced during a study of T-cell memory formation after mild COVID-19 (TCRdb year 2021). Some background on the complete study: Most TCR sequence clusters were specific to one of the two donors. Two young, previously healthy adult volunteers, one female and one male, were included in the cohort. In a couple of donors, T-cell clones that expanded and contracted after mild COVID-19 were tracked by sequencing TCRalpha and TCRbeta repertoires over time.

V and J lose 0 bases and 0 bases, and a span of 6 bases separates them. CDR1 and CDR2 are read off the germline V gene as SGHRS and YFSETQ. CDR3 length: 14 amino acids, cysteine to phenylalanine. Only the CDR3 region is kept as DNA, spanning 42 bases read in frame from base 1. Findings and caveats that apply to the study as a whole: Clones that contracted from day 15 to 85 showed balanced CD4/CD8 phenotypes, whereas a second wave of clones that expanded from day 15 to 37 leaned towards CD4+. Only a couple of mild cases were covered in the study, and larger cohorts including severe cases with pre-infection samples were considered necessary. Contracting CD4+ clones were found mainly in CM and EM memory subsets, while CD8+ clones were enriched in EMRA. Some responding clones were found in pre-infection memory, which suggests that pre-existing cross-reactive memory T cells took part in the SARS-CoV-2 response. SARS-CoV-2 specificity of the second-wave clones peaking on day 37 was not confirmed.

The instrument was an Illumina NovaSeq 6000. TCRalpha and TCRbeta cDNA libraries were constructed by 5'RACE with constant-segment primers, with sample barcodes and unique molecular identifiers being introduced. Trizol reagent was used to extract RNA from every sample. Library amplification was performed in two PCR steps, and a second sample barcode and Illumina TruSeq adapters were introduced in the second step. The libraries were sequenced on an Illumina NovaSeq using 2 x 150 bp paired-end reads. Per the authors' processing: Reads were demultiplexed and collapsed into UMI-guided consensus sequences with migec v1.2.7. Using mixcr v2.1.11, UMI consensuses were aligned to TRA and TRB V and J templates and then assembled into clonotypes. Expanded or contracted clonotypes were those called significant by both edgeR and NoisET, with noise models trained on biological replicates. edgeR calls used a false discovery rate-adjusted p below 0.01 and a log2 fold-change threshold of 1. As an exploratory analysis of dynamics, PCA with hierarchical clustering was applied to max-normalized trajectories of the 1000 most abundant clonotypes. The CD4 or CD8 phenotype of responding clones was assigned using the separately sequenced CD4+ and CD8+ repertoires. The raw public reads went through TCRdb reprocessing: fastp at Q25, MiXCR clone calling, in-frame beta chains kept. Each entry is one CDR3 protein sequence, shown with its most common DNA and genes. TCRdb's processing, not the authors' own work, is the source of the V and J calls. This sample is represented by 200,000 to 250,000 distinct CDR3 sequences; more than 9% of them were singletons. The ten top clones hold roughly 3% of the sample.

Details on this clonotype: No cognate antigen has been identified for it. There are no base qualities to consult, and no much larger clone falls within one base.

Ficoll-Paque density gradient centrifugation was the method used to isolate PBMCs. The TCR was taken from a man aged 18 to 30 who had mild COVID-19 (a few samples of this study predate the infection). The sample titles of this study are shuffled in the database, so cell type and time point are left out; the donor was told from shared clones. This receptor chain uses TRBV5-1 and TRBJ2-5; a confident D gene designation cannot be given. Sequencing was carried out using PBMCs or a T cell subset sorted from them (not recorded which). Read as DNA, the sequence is TGCGCCAGCAGCTTGGTCTCAGACCAAGAGACCCAGTACTTC. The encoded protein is CASSLVSDQETQYF.